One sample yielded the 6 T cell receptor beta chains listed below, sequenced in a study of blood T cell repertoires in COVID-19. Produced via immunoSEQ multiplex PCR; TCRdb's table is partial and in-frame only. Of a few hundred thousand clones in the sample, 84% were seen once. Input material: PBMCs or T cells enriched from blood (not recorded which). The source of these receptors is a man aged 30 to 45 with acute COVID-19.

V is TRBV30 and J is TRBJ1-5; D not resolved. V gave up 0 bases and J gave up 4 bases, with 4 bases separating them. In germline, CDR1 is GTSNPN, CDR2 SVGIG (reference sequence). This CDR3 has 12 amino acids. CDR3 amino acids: CAWSVQNQPQHF. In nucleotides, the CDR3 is TGTGCCTGGAGTGTACAGAATCAGCCCCAGCATTTT.

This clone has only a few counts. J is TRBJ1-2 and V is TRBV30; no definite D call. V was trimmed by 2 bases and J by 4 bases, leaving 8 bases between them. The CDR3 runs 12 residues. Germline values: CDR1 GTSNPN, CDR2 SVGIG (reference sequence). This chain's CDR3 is CAWSSSGYGYTF. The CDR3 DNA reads TGTGCCTGGAGTTCGAGTGGCTATGGCTACACCTTC. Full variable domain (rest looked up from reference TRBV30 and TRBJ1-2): SQTIHQWPATLVQPVGSPLSLECTVEGTSNPNLYWYRQAAGRGLQLLFYSVGIGQISSEVPQNLSASRPQDRQFILSSKKLLLSDSGFYLCAWSSSGYGYTFGSGTRLTVV.

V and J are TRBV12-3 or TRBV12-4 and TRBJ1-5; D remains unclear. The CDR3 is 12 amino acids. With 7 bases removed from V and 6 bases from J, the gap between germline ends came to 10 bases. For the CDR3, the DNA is TGTGCCAGCAACCTAGGTGGTCAGCCCCAGCATTTT. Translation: CASNLGGQPQHF.

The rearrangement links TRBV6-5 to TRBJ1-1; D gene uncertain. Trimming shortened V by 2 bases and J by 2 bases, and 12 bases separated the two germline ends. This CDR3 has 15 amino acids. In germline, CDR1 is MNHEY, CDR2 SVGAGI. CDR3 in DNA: TGTGCCAGCAGTTACCACCGTCGGGTAAACACTGAAGCTTTCTTT. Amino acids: CASSYHRRVNTEAFF.

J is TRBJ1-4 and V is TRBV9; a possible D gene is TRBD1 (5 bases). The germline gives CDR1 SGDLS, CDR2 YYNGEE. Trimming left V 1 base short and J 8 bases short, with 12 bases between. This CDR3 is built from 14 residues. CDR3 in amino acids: CASSVSGVKEKLFF. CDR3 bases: TGTGCCAGCAGCGTATCGGGGGTAAAGGAAAAACTGTTTTTT.

CDR3 sequence (DNA): TGTGCCAGCAGCCGCCGCACTAGCGGGGGGTTTAGTGAGCAGTTCTTC. This sequence encodes CASSRRTSGGFSEQFF. The chain uses TRBV7-2 and TRBJ2-1, with 12 positions matching TRBD2. CDR1 is SGHTA, CDR2 FQGNSA, per germline. This CDR3 is 16 amino acids long. J was trimmed by 9 bases and V by 5 bases; bases with no gene match: 11.